The 24 T cell receptor beta chains below were found in one sample sequenced in a study of regulatory T cells in long-lasting Graves disease. The time point is: newly diagnosed GD, antithyroid drugs for less than 3 months. Extracted PBMC RNA gave rise to the TCR library. For TCR beta, libraries came from iRepertoire HTBI primers and Arm-PCR of CDR3 regions. TCRdb passed the multiplex PCR reads through MiXCR, listing each CDR3 protein once. Found here are roughly 510,000 distinct CDR3 sequences, about 16% of them singletons; the top ten hold approximately 12%. These data also formed part of another study, on T cells in Graves' hyperthyroidism and ophthalmopathy.

The sample here was peripheral blood mononuclear cells (PBMCs), taken at new diagnosis, from a patient treated with antithyroid drugs. The receptors stem from a man between 18 and 29 years old with Graves disease.

This clonotype was detected ten times or more. The V call is TRBV6-9, the J call TRBJ2-5, with 13 positions matching TRBD2. The CDR3 covers 17 residues. Looked up from germline, CDR1 is MNHGY and CDR2 is SVAAGI. J lost 3 bases, V lost 3 bases, and 7 bases had no gene match. CDR3 region: CASSYSALAGGEETQYF. CDR3 DNA: TGTGCCAGCAGTTACTCTGCACTAGCGGGAGGGGAAGAGACCCAGTACTTC.

This clonotype was seen a handful of times. One junction end disagrees with the germline gene, perhaps due to a read error. The chain employs TRBV7-9 and TRBJ2-1; D call uncertain. Germline assignment: CDR1 SEHNR and CDR2 FQNEAQ (reference sequence). This CDR3 spans 15 amino acids. DNA of the CDR3: TGTGCCAGCAGCTTAGATGGCAGGAGACAAGAGACCCTGTACTTC. Residues: CASSLDGRRQETLYF.

This clonotype was found a few times. The chain uses TRBV6-1 and TRBJ1-3; no definite D call. CDR3 length: 13 residues. The ends were cut back, 8 bases at V and 0 bases at J, with 8 bases in the middle. Per the germline V gene, CDR1 is MNHNS and CDR2 is SASEGT. CDR3 region: CASSEDSGNTIYF. The CDR3 coding sequence is TGTGCCAGCTCTGAGGACTCTGGAAACACCATATATTTT.

In its sample, this clonotype was seen a few times. This rearrangement joins TRBV6-1 to TRBJ2-7, with 14 bases identical to TRBD2. The V gene end was trimmed by 4 bases and the J gene end by 4 bases; junction bases not matched to a gene: 9. Germline lookup yields CDR1 MNHNS and CDR2 SASEGT. CDR3 length: 17 residues. The CDR3 DNA follows: TGTGCCAGCAGTGGACAGGGACTAGCGGGAGACCTATACGAGCAGTACTTC. Translated: CASSGQGLAGDLYEQYF.

This rearrangement joins TRBV7-9 to TRBJ2-3; D remains unclear. Trimming cost V 2 bases and J 1 base, with 10 bases left between them. The CDR3 covers 15 residues. The germline gives CDR1 SEHNR, CDR2 FQNEAQ (reference sequence). CDR3 region: CASSLYPEGTDTQYF. The CDR3, as DNA: TGTGCCAGCAGCTTATATCCTGAGGGCACAGATACGCAGTATTTT.

The sample holds a few counts of this clonotype. This sequence joins TRBV13 and TRBJ2-3, with D maybe TRBD2 (6 bases). This CDR3 is built from 16 residues. Germline CDR1 and CDR2: PRHDT and FYEKMQ (reference sequence). Between the trimmed V and J ends, which lost 2 bases and 6 bases, there was a span of 18 bases. The CDR3 DNA follows: TGTGCCAGCAGCTTATTACTGGGACTGACCACGGATACGCAGTATTTT. This encodes CASSLLLGLTTDTQYF.

This clonotype was counted ten times or more. The chain has TRBV6-1 and TRBJ1-4, with no clear D. Trimming took 1 base from V and 0 from J, leaving 3 bases between them. Germline CDR1 and CDR2: MNHNS and SASEGT. The length of the CDR3 is 14 residues. CDR3 sequence reads: CASSEGATNEKLFF. CDR3 coding DNA: TGTGCCAGCAGTGAAGGGGCAACTAATGAAAAACTGTTTTTT.

As for this clonotype: Since a much larger clone is just one base distant, this may be a read error. This chain links TRBV2 with TRBJ2-7; D ambiguous. This CDR3 is built from 13 residues. Trimming left V 7 bases short and J 1 base short, with 11 bases between. The germline V gene encodes CDR1 SNHLY and CDR2 FYNNEI. The CDR3 spells CASISRISYEQYF. CDR3 DNA sequence: TGTGCCAGCATAAGCAGGATATCCTACGAGCAGTACTTC.

The chain has TRBV3-1 and TRBJ2-5; no definite D call. Trimming took off 4 bases at V and 2 bases at J, with 14 bases between the two ends. This CDR3 has 15 amino acids. Looked up from germline, CDR1 is LGHDT and CDR2 is YNNKEL (reference sequence). In DNA, the CDR3 is TGTGCCAGCAGCCGCCGACTGCGCTTACAAGAGACCCAGTACTTC. Translated: CASSRRLRLQETQYF.

Details on this clonotype: A much larger clone sits a single nucleotide away, making a read error possible. This chain uses TRBV2 with TRBJ2-3, with TRBD1 matching 8 bases. CDR1 is SNHLY, CDR2 FYNNEI, per germline. The trim removed 7 bases at V and 7 bases at J, leaving 10 bases unmatched. This CDR3 spans 14 amino acids. The CDR3: CASNLQGALYTQYF. The CDR3, as DNA: TGTGCCAGCAACTTGCAGGGGGCGTTGTATACGCAGTATTTT.

This clonotype has more than one count but fewer than ten. V usage is TRBV27 and J usage is TRBJ2-2; possible D gene TRBD2, 5 bases. The V end lost 2 bases, the J end lost 1 base, and 32 bases lay between the germline ends. The germline gives CDR1 MNHEY, CDR2 SMNVEV (reference sequence). The CDR3 is made up of 23 amino acids. CDR3 coding DNA: TGTGCCAGCAGTTTACGGCCTCGAAGGGAGAGGACCGTGGCTAAAGAGAACACCGGGGAGCTGTTTTTT. This gives the protein CASSLRPRRERTVAKENTGELFF.

The table lists this clonotype with many counts. The gene calls are TRBV6-1 and TRBJ2-7; D is tentatively TRBD1 or TRBD2 (6 bases each). The V and J ends lost 6 bases and 1 base respectively, with 19 bases between them. The germline gives CDR1 MNHNS, CDR2 SASEGT. This CDR3 comprises 16 residues. CDR3 DNA: TGTGCCAGCAGAGCGCCGGGGGCAGGGGAATCCTACGAGCAGTACTTC. The encoded protein is CASRAPGAGESYEQYF.

In this sample, this clonotype turned up a few times. The rearrangement joins TRBV3-1 to TRBJ2-1; 12 bases are a match to TRBD2. The CDR3 totals 17 residues. In germline, CDR1 is LGHDT, CDR2 YNNKEL (reference sequence). Trimming removed 0 bases from V and 4 bases from J; junction bases left unmatched: 4. As DNA, the CDR3 is TGTGCCAGCAGCCAAGATCGGACTAGCGGGATTTACAATGAGCAGTTCTTC. Its translation: CASSQDRTSGIYNEQFF.

The chain is built from TRBV2 and TRBJ2-7; the D gene could be TRBD1 or TRBD2 (5 bases each). The germline V gene encodes CDR1 SNHLY and CDR2 FYNNEI. The CDR3 runs to 14 residues. V was trimmed by 3 bases and J by 3 bases, leaving 12 bases between them. CDR3: CASSDGGPNYEQYF. The CDR3 region has the DNA TGTGCCAGCAGTGATGGGGGACCAAACTACGAGCAGTACTTC.

The rearrangement joins TRBV3-1 to TRBJ2-7; D is tentatively TRBD1 or TRBD2 (5 bases each). This CDR3 is 16 amino acids long. Trimming cost V 0 bases and J 5 bases, with 17 bases left between them. CDR1 LGHDT and CDR2 YNNKEL come from the germline V gene (reference sequence). This CDR3 reads CASSQDSGTQGHEQYF. Here the CDR3 DNA reads TGTGCCAGCAGCCAAGATTCCGGGACCCAAGGACACGAGCAGTACTTC.

The chain is built from TRBV19 and TRBJ1-2, with TRBD1 identical over 7 bases. Germline V gene lookup returns CDR1 LNHDA and CDR2 SQIVND (reference sequence). This CDR3 has 14 amino acids. V gave up 5 bases and J gave up 5 bases; unmatched junction bases: 8. CDR3 in DNA: TGTGCCAGTAGTTTCCGGGACAGCAAATATGGCTACACCTTC. This gives the protein CASSFRDSKYGYTF.

This clonotype was counted only a few times. This chain links TRBV5-6 with TRBJ1-2; 7 bases align to TRBD1. V was pared by 4 bases and J by 6 bases, with 9 bases of the junction left unmatched. CDR1 and CDR2 (germline): SGHDT, YYEEEE. The CDR3 contains 14 residues. The CDR3 DNA sequence: TGTGCCAGCAGCGGGAGGGGGCGCGACAATGGCTACACCTTC. It yields the protein CASSGRGRDNGYTF. The full variable domain, in which reference TRBV5-6 and TRBJ1-2 provide the parts outside the CDR3, is DAGVTQSPTHLIKTRGQQVTLRCSPKSGHDTVSWYQQALGQGPQFIFQYYEEEERQRGNFPDRFSGHQFPNYSSELNVNALLLGDSALYLCASSGRGRDNGYTFGSGTRLTVV.

This clonotype has at least ten counts. The chain couples TRBV6-2 or TRBV6-3 to TRBJ2-2; the D is unclear. CDR1 is MNHEY, CDR2 SVGEGT, per germline. Trimming removed 0 bases from V and 4 bases from J, with 12 bases in between. The CDR3 has 16 residues. This CDR3 is CASSYSREEVTGELFF. The CDR3 region has the DNA TGTGCCAGCAGTTACTCCCGCGAAGAGGTCACCGGGGAGCTGTTTTTT.

The table lists this clonotype with many counts. The V gene is TRBV20-1, the J gene TRBJ2-7; the D is unclear. This CDR3 is built from 11 residues. Germline lookup yields CDR1 DFQATT and CDR2 SNEGSKA (reference sequence). V gave up 2 bases and J gave up 2 bases, with 4 bases separating them. As DNA, the CDR3 is TGCAGTGCTAGATCGACCTACGAGCAGTACTTC. It yields the protein CSARSTYEQYF.

At least ten counts were recorded for this clonotype. The chain recombines TRBV2 with TRBJ2-7; D perhaps matches TRBD1 (7 bases). Per germline, CDR1 SNHLY and CDR2 FYNNEI. The CDR3 has 15 amino acids. The V end lost 5 bases, the J end lost 6 bases, and 20 bases lay between the germline ends. As DNA, the CDR3 is TGTGCCAGCAGTCGCCCCCAGGGGGGTATGAGCGAGCAGTACTTC. As protein: CASSRPQGGMSEQYF.

The chain uses TRBV7-8 and TRBJ1-6; 11 bases fit TRBD1. The CDR3 contains 14 residues. The trim removed 3 bases at V and 9 bases at J, leaving 1 base unmatched. Germline V gene sequence: CDR1 SGHVS, CDR2 FQNEAQ. CDR3 DNA sequence: TGTGCCAGCAGCTTCGGACAGGGGGCTTCACCCCTCCACTTT. It translates to CASSFGQGASPLHF.

The chain combines TRBV2 with TRBJ1-3; D call uncertain. V lost 4 bases and J lost 4, with 11 bases in between. The CDR3 length is 14 residues. Germline V gene data show CDR1 as SNHLY and CDR2 as FYNNEI. Here the CDR3 DNA reads TGTGCCAGCAGTGTGCGGGCCAAGGGAAACACCATATATTTT. The encoded protein is CASSVRAKGNTIYF.

The chain carries TRBV20-1 and TRBJ2-3, with a possible D match to TRBD2 (5 bases). This CDR3 is 15 amino acids long. Germline V CDR1 and CDR2: DFQATT, SNEGSKA (reference sequence). The V and J ends lost 6 bases and 4 bases respectively, with 20 bases between them. The CDR3 sequence is CSASRRLTTADTQYF. DNA for the CDR3: TGCAGTGCGTCCAGACGACTAACTACGGCAGATACGCAGTATTTT.

This CDR3 is CASRTGYSYNEQFF. Here the CDR3 DNA reads TGTGCCAGTAGGACAGGGTACTCCTACAATGAGCAGTTCTTC. V usage is TRBV19 and J usage is TRBJ2-1; the match to TRBD1 covers 7 bases. The CDR3 sequence is 14 residues long. The germline V gene encodes CDR1 LNHDA and CDR2 SQIVND (reference sequence). The trim removed 6 bases at V and 0 bases at J, leaving 2 bases unmatched.